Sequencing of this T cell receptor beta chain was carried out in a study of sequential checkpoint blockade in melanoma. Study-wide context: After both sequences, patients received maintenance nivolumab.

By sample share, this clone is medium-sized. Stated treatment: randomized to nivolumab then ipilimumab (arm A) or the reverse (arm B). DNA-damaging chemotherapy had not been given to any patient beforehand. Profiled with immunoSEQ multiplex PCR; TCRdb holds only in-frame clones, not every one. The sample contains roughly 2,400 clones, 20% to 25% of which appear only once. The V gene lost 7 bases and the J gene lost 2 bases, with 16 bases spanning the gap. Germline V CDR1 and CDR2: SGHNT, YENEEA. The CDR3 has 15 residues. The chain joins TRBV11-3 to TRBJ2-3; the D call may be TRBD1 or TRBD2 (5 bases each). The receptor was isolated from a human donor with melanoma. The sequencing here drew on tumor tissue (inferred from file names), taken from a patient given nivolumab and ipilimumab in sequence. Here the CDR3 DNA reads TGTGCCAGCACTCAGCCGGGACGTTTCACAGATACGCAGTATTTT. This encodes CASTQPGRFTDTQYF.